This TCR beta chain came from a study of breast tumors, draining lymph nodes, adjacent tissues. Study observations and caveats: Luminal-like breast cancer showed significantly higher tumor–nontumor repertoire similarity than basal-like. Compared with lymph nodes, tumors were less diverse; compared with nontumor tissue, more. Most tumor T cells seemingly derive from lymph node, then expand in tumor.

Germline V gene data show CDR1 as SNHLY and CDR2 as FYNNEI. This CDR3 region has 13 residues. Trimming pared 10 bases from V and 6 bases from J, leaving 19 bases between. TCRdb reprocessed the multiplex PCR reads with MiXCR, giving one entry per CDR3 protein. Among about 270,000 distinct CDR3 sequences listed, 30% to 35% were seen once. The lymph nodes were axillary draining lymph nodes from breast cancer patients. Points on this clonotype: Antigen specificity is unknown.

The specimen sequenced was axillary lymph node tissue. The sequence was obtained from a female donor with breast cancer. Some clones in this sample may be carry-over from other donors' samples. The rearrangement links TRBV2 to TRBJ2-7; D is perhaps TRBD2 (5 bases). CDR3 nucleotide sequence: TGTGCCACCCTGGATGAGGAGGTTGCCGAGCAGTACTTC. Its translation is CATLDEEVAEQYF.